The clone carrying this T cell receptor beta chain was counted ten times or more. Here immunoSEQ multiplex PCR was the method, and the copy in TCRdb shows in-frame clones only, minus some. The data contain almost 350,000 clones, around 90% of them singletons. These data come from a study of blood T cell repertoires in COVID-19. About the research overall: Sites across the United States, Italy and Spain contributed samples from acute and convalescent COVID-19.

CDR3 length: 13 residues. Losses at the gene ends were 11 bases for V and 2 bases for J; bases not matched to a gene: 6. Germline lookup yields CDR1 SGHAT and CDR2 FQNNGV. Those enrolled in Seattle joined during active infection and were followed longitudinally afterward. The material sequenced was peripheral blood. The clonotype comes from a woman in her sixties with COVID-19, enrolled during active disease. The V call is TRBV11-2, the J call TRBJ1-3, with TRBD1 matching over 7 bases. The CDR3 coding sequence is TGTGCCGGCCGACAGGGTGCTGGAAACACCATATATTTT. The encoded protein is CAGRQGAGNTIYF.